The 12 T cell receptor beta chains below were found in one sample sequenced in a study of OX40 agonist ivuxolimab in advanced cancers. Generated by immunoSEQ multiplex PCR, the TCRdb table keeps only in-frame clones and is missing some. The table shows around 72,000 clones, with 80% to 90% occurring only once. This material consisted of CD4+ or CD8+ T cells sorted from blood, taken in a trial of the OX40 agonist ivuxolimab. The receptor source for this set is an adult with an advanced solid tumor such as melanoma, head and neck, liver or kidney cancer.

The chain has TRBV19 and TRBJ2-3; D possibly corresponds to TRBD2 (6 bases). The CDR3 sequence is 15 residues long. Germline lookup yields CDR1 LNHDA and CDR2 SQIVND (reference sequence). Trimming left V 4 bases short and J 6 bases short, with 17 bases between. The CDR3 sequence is CASSRRRDTPDTQYF. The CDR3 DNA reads TGTGCCAGTAGTAGGCGGAGGGATACCCCCGATACGCAGTATTTT.

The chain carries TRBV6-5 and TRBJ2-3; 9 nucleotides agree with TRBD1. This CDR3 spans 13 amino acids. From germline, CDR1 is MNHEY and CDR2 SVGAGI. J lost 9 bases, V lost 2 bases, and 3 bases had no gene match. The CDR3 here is CASSYPGTGTQYF. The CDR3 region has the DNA TGTGCCAGCAGTTACCCAGGGACAGGGACGCAGTATTTT.

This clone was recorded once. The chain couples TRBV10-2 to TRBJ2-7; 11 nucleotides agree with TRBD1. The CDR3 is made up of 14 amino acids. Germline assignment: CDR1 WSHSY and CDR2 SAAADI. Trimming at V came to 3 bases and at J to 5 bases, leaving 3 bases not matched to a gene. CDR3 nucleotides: TGCGCCAGCAGTGACCCGGACAGGGGGCACGAGCAGTACTTC. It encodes CASSDPDRGHEQYF.

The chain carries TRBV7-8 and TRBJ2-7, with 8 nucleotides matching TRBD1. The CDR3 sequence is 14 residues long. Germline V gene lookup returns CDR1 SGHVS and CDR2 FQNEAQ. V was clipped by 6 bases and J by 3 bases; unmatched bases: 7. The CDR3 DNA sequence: TGTGCCAGCAGTCCATGGGGACAGGACTACGAGCAGTACTTC. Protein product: CASSPWGQDYEQYF.

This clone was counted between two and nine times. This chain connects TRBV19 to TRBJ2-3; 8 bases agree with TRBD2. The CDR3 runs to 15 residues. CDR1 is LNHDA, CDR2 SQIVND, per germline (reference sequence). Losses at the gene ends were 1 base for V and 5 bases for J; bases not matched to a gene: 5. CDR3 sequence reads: CASSIVGGGRDTQYF. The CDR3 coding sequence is TGTGCCAGTAGTATAGTCGGGGGGGGCCGAGATACGCAGTATTTT.

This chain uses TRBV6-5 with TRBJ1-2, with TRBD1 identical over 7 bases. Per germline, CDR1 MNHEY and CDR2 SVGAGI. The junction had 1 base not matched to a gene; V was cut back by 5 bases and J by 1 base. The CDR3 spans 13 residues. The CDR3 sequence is CASSPGGNYGYTF. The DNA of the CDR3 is TGTGCCAGCAGTCCAGGGGGTAACTATGGCTACACCTTC.

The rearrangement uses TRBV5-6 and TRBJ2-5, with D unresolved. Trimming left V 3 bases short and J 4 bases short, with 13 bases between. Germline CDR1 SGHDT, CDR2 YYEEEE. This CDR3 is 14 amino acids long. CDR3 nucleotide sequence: TGTGCCAGCAGCTCCCTGGGTTTTGGAGAGACCCAGTACTTC. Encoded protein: CASSSLGFGETQYF.

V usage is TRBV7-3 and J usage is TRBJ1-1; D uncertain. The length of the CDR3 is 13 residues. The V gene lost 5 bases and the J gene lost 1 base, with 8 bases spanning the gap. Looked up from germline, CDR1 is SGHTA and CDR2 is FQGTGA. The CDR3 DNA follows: TGTGCCAGCAGCGACCAACCGAACACTGAAGCTTTCTTT. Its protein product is CASSDQPNTEAFF.

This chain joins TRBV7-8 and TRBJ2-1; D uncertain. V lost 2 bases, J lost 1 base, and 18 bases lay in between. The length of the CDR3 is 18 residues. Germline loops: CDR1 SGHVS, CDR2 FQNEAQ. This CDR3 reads CASSLWTLIRLSYNEQFF. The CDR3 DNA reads TGTGCCAGCAGCTTATGGACCCTTATACGCTTGTCCTACAATGAGCAGTTCTTC.

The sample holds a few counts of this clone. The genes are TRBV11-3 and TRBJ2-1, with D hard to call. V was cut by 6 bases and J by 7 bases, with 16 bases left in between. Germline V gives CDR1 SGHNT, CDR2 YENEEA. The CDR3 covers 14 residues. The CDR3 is CASSPSLSRNEQFF. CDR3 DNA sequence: TGTGCCAGCAGTCCGTCCCTCTCGAGGAATGAGCAGTTCTTC.

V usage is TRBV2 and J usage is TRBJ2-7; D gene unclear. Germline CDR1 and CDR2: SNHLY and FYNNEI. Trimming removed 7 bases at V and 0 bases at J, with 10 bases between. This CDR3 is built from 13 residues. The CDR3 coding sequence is TGTGCCAGCACCAGAGCGAACTCCTACGAGCAGTACTTC. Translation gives CASTRANSYEQYF.

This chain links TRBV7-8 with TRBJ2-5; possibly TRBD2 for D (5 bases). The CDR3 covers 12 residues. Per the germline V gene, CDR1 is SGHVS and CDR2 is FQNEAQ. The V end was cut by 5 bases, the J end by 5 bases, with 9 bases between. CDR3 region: CASSPQRETQYF. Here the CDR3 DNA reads TGTGCCAGCAGCCCTCAGCGGGAGACCCAGTACTTC.